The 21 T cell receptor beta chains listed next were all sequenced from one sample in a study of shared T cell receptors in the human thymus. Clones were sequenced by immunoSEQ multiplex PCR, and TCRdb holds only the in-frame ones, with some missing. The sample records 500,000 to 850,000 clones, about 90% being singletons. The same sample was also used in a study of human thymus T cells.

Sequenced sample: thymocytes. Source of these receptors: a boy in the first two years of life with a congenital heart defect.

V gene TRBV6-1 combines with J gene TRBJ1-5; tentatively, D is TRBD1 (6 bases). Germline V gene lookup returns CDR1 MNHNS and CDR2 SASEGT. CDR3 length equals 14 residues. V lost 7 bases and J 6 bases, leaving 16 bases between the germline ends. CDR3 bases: TGTGCCAGCACTTACAGGGTTTGGAGTCAGCCCCAGCATTTT. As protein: CASTYRVWSQPQHF.

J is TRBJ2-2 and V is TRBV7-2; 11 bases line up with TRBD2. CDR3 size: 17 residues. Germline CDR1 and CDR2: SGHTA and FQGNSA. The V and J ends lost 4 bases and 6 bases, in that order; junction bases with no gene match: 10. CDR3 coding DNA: TGTGCCAGCAGCTCCCAAGTAGCGGGAGGGCCAGCCGGGGAGCTGTTTTTT. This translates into CASSSQVAGGPAGELFF. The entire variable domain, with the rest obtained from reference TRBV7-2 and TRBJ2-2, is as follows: GAGVSQSPSNKVTEKGKDVELRCDPISGHTALYWYRQSLGQGLEFLIYFQGNSAPDKSGLPSDRFSAERTGGSVSTLTIQRTQQEDSAVYLCASSSQVAGGPAGELFFGEGSRLTVL.

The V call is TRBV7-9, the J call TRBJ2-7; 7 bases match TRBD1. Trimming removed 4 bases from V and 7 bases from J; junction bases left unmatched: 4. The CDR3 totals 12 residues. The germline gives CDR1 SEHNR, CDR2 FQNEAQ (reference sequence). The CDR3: CASSSDRAEQYF. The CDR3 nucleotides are TGTGCCAGCAGCTCAGACAGGGCAGAGCAGTACTTC.

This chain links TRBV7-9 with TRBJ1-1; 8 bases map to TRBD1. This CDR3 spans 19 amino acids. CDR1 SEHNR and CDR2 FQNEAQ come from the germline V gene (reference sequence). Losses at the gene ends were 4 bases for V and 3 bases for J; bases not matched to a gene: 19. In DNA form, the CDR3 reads TGTGCCAGCAGCTCAGAGAATAACAACCAGGGGGCCGAAGACACTGAAGCTTTCTTT. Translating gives CASSSENNNQGAEDTEAFF.

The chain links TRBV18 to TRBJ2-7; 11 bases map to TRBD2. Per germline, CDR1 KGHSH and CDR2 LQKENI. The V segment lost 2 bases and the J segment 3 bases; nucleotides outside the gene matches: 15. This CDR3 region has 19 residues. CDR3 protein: CASSPGQEGTGTSGYEQYF. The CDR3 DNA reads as TGTGCCAGCTCACCAGGACAGGAGGGTACCGGGACTAGCGGCTACGAGCAGTACTTC.

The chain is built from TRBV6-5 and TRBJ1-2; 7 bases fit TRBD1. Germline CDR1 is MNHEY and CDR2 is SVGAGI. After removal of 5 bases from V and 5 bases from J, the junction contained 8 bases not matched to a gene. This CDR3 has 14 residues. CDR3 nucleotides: TGTGCCAGCAGTCCTCCGGGACAGAGTTATGGCTACACCTTC. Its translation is CASSPPGQSYGYTF.

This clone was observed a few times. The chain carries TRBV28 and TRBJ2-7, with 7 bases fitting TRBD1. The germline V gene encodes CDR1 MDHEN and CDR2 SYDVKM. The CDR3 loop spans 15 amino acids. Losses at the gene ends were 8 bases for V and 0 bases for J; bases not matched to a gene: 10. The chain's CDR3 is CASGPARGSSYEQYF. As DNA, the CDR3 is TGTGCCAGCGGGCCAGCCAGGGGGTCCTCCTACGAGCAGTACTTC.

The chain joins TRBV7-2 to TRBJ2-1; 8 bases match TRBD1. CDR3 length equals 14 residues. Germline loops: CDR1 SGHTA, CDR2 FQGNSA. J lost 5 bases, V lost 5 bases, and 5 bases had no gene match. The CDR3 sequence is CASSPGQAHNEQFF. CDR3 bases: TGTGCCAGCAGCCCGGGACAGGCACACAATGAGCAGTTCTTC.

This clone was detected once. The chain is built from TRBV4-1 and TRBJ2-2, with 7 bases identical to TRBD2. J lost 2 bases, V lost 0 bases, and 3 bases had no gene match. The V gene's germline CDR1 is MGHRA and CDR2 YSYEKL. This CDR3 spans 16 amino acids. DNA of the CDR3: TGCGCCAGCAGCCAAGATACGGGGGGTAACACCGGGGAGCTGTTTTTT. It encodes CASSQDTGGNTGELFF.

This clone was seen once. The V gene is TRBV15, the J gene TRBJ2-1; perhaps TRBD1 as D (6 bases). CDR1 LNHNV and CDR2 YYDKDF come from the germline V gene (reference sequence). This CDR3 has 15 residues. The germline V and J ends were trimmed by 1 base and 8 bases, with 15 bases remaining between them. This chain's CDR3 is CATSRAAGEFDEQFF. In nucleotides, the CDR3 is TGTGCCACCAGCAGAGCTGCAGGGGAGTTTGATGAGCAGTTCTTC.

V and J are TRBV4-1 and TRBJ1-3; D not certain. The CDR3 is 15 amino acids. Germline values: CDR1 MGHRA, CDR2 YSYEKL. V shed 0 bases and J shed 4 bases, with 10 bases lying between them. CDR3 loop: CASSQDTNRGNTIYF. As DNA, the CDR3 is TGCGCCAGCAGCCAAGACACAAACCGAGGAAACACCATATATTTT.

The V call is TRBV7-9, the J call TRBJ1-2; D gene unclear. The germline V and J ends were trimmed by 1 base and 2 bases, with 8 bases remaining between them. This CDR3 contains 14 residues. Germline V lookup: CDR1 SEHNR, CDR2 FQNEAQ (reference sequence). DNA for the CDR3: TGTGCCAGCAGCTTAGTTACAGAGAACTATGGCTACACCTTC. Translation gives CASSLVTENYGYTF.

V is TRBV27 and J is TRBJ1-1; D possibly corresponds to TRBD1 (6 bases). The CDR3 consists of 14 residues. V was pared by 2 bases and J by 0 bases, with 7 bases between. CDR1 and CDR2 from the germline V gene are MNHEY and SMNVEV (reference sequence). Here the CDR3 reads CASSLGTLNTEAFF. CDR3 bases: TGTGCCAGCAGTTTAGGGACATTGAACACTGAAGCTTTCTTT.

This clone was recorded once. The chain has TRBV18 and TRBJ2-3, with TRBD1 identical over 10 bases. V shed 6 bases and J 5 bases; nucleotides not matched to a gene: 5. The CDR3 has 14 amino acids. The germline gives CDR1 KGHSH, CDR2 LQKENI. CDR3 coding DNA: TGTGCCAGCTCTCGAGGACAGGGGGGAGATACGCAGTATTTT. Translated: CASSRGQGGDTQYF.

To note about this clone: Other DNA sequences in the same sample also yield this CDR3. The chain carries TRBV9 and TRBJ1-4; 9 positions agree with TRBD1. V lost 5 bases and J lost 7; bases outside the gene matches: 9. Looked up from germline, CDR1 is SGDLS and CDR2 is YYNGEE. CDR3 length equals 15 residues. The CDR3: CASSASDRGGEKLFF. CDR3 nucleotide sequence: TGTGCCAGCAGTGCCTCGGACAGGGGCGGTGAAAAACTGTTTTTT. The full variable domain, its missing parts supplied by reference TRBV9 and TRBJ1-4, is DSGVTQTPKHLITATGQRVTLRCSPRSGDLSVYWYQQSLDQGLQFLIQYYNGEERAKGNILERFSAQQFPDLHSELNLSSLELGDSALYFCASSASDRGGEKLFFGSGTQLSVL.

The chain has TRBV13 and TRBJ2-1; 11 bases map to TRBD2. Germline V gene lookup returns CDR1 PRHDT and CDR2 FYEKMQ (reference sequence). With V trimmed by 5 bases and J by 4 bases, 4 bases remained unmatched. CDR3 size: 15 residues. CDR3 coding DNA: TGTGCCAGCAGCAATCGGACTAGCGGGTACAATGAGCAGTTCTTC. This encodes CASSNRTSGYNEQFF.

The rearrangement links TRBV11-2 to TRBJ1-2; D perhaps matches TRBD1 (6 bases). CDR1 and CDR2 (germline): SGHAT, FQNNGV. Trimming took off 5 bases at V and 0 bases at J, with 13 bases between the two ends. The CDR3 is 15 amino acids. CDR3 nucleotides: TGTGCCAGCAGCACTAGGGACACCGCTAACTATGGCTACACCTTC. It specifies CASSTRDTANYGYTF.

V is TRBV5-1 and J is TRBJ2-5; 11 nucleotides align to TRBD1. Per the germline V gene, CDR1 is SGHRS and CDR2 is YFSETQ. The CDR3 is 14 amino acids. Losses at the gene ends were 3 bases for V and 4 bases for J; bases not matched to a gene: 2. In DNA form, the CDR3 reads TGCGCCAGCAGCTCGGGACAGGGGGTAGAGACCCAGTACTTC. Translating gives CASSSGQGVETQYF.

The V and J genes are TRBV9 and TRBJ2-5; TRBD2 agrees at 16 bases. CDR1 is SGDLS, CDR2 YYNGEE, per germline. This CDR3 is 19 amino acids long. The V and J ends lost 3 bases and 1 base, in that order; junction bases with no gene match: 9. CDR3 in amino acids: CASSAEGLAGGSLQETQYF. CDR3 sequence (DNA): TGTGCCAGCAGCGCCGAGGGACTAGCGGGAGGGAGCCTCCAAGAGACCCAGTACTTC.

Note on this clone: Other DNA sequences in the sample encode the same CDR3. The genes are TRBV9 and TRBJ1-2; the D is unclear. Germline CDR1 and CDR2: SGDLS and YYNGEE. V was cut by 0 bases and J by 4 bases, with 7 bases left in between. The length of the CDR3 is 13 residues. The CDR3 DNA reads TGTGCCAGCAGCGTAGAGCCCTCCTATGGCTACACCTTC. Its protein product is CASSVEPSYGYTF.

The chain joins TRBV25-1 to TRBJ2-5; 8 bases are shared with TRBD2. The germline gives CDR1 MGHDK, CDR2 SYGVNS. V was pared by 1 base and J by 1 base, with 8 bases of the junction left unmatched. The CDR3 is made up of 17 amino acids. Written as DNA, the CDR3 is TGTGCCAGCAGTGAATCCACCCCCGGGGGGGCCCAAGAGACCCAGTACTTC. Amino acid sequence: CASSESTPGGAQETQYF.